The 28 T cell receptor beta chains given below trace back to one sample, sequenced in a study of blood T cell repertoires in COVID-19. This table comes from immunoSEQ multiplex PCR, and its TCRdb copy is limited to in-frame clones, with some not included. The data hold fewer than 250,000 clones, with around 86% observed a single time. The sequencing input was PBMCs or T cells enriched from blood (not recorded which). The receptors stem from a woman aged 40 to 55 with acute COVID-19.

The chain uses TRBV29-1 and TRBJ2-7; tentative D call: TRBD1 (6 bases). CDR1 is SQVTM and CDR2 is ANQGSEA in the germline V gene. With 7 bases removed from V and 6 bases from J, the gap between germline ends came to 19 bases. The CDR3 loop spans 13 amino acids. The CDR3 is CSDRDRPLGEQYF. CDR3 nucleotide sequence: TGCAGCGACCGAGACAGGCCCCTCGGCGAGCAGTACTTC.

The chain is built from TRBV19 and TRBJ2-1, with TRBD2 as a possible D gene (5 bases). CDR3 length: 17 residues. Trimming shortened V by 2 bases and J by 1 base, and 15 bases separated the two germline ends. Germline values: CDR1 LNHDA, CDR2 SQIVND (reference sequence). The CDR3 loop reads CASSISGGGLSYNEQFF. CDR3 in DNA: TGTGCCAGTAGTATAAGCGGTGGCGGGCTTTCCTACAATGAGCAGTTCTTC.

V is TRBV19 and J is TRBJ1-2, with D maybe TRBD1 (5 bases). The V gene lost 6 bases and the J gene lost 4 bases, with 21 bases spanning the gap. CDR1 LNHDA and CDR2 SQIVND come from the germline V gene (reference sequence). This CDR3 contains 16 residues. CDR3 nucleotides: TGTGCCAGTAGGCTAGCGGGGGTCACTCCCGGCTATGGCTACACCTTC. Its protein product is CASRLAGVTPGYGYTF. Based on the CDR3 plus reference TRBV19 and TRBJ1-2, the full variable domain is DGGITQSPKYLFRKEGQNVTLSCEQNLNHDAMYWYRQDPGQGLRLIYYSQIVNDFQKGDIAEGYSVSREKKESFPLTVTSAQKNPTAFYLCASRLAGVTPGYGYTFGSGTRLTVV.

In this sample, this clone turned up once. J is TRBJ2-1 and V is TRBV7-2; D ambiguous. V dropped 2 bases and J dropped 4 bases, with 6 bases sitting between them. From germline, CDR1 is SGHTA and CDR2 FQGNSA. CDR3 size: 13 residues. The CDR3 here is CASSLTVYNEQFF. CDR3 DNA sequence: TGTGCCAGCAGCTTAACAGTTTACAATGAGCAGTTCTTC.

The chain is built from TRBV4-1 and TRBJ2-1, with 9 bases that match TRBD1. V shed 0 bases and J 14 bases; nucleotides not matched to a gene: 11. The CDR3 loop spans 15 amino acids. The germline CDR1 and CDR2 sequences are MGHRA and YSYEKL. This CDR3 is CASSQDSDRGAVKFF. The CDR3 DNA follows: TGCGCCAGCAGCCAAGATTCGGACAGGGGCGCAGTCAAGTTCTTC.

The CDR3 DNA sequence: TGTGCCAGCAGGTGGCCAGGACTAGCGGGAGGGACTAGCACAGATACGCAGTATTTT. It translates to CASRWPGLAGGTSTDTQYF. The rearrangement links TRBV2 to TRBJ2-3; 15 nucleotides line up with TRBD2. J was trimmed by 0 bases and V by 6 bases; bases with no gene match: 10. The germline CDR1 and CDR2 sequences are SNHLY and FYNNEI. The CDR3 is 19 amino acids.

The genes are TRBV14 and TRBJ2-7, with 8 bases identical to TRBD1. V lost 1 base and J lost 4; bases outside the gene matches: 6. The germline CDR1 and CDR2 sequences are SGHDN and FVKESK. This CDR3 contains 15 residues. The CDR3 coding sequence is TGTGCCAGCAGCCAAGGGGAATGGACAGGGTACGAGCAGTACTTC. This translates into CASSQGEWTGYEQYF.

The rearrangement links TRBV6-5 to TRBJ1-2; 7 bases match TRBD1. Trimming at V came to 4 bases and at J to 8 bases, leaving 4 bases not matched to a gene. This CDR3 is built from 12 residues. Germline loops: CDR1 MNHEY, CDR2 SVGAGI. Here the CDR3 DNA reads TGTGCCAGCAGTTTGGACAGGCTCGGCTACACCTTC. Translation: CASSLDRLGYTF.

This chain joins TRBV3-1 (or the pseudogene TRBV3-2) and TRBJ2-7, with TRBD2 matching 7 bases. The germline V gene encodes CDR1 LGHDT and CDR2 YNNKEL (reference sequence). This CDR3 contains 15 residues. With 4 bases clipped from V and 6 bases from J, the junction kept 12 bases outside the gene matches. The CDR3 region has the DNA TGTGCCAGCAGCCTAACGGGAGCGGGAAGACTCGAGCAGTACTTC. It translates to CASSLTGAGRLEQYF.

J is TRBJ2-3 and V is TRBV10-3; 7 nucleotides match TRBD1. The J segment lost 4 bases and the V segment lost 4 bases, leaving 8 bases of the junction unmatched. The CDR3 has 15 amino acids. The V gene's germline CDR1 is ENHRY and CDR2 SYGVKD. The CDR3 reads CAISARDSPSDTQYF. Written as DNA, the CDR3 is TGTGCCATCAGTGCACGGGACAGCCCATCAGATACGCAGTATTTT.

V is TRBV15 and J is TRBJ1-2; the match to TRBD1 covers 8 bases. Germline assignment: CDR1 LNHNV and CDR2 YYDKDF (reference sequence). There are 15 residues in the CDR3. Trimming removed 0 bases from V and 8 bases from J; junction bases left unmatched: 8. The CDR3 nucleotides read TGTGCCACCAGCAGAGATGGACAGGGCGTTCGGGGCTACACCTTC. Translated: CATSRDGQGVRGYTF.

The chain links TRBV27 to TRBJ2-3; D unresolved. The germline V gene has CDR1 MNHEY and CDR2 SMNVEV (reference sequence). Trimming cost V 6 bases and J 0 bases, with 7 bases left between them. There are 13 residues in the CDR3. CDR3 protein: CASSRTSTDTQYF. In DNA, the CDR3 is TGTGCCAGCAGCCGTACTAGCACAGATACGCAGTATTTT.

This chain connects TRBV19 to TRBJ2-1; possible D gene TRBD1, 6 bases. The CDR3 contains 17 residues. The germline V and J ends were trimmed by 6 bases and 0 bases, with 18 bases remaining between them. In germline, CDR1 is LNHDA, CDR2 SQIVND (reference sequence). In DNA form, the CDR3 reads TGTGCCAGTAGCCTAGGGGGAGCCGGGCACTCCTACAATGAGCAGTTCTTC. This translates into CASSLGGAGHSYNEQFF.

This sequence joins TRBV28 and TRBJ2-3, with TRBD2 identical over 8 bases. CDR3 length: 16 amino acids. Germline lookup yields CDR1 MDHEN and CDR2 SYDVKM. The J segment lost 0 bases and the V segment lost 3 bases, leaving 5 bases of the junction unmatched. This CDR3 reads CASSLSGLVSTDTQYF. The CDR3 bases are TGTGCCAGCAGTTTGTCGGGACTAGTAAGCACAGATACGCAGTATTTT.

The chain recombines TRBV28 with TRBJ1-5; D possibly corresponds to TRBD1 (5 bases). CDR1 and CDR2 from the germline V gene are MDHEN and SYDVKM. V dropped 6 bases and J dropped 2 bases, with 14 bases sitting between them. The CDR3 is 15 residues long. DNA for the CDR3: TGTGCCAGCAGCCGCAGGACGGGGGGCAATCAGCCCCAGCATTTT. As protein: CASSRRTGGNQPQHF.

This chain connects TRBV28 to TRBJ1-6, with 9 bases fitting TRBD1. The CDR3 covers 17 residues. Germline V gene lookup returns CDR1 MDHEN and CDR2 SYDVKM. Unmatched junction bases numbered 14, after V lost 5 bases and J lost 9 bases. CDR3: CASSPPGVGQGGSPLHF. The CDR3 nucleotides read TGTGCCAGCAGTCCCCCGGGGGTGGGACAGGGAGGTTCACCCCTCCACTTT.

The CDR3 bases are TGTGCCAGCAGCTACCCCACGGGGAGCGGAAACATTCAGTACTTC. It codes for CASSYPTGSGNIQYF. The rearrangement links TRBV5-6 to TRBJ2-4, with D possibly being TRBD2 (5 bases). The CDR3 is 15 residues long. In germline, CDR1 is SGHDT, CDR2 YYEEEE. Trimming shortened V by 3 bases and J by 6 bases, and 16 bases separated the two germline ends.

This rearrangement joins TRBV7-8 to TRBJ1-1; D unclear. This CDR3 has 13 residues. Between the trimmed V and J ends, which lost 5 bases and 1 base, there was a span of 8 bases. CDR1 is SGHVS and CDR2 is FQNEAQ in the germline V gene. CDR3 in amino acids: CASSLQSNTEAFF. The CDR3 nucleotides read TGTGCCAGCAGCCTTCAGTCGAACACTGAAGCTTTCTTT.

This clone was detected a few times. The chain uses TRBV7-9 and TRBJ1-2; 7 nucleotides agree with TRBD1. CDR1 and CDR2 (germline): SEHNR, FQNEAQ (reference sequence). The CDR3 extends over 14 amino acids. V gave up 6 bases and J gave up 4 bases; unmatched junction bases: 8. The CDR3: CASRPPGQIYGYTF. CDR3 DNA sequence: TGTGCCAGCAGGCCGCCGGGACAGATCTATGGCTACACCTTC. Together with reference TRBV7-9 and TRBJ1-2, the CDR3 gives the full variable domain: DTGVSQNPRHKITKRGQNVTFRCDPISEHNRLYWYRQTLGQGPEFLTYFQNEAQLEKSRLLSDRFSAERPKGSFSTLEIQRTEQGDSAMYLCASRPPGQIYGYTFGSGTRLTVV.

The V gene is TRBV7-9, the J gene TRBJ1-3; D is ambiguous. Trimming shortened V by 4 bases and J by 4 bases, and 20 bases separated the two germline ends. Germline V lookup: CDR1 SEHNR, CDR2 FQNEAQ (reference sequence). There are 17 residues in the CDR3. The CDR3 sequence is CASSWEATIRTGNTIYF. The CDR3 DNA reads TGTGCCAGCAGCTGGGAGGCGACCATCCGAACCGGAAACACCATATATTTT.

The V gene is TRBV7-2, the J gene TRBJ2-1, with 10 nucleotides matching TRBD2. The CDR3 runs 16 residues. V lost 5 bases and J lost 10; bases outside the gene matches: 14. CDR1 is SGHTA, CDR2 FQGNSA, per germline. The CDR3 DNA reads TGTGCCAGCAGCAACTTGGAGGCTAGCGGGAGAGAGGAGCAGTTCTTC. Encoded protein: CASSNLEASGREEQFF.

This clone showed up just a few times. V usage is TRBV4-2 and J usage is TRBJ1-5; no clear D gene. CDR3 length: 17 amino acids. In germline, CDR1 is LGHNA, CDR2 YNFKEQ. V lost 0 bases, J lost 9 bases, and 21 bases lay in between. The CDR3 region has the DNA TGTGCCAGCAGCCAAGATCGGGAGAAATACTCACGTGGGCCCCAGCATTTT. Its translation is CASSQDREKYSRGPQHF.

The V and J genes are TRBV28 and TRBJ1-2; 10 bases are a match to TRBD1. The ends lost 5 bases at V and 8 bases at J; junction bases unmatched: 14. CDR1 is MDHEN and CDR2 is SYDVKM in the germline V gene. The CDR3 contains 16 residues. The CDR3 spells CASSRSGQGILQGYTF. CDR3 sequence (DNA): TGTGCCAGCAGTCGTTCGGGACAGGGGATCCTACAAGGCTACACCTTC.

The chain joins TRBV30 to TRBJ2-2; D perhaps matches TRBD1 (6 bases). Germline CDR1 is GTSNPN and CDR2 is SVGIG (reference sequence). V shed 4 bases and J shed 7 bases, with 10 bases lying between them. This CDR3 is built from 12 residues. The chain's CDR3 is CAWTPGVGELFF. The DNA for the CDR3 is TGTGCCTGGACCCCAGGGGTCGGGGAGCTGTTTTTT.

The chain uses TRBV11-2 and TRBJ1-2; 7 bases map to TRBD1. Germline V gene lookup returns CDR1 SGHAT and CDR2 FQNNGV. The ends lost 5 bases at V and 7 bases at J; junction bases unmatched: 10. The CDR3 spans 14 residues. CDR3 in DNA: TGTGCCAGCAGCACCGGACAGGTTTTGGGTGGCTACACCTTC. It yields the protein CASSTGQVLGGYTF.

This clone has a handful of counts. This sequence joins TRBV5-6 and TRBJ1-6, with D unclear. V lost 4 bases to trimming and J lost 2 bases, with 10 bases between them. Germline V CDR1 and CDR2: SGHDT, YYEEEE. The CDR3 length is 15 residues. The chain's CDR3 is CASSPNGAYNSPLHF. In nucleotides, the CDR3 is TGTGCCAGCAGCCCTAACGGGGCCTATAATTCACCCCTCCACTTT.

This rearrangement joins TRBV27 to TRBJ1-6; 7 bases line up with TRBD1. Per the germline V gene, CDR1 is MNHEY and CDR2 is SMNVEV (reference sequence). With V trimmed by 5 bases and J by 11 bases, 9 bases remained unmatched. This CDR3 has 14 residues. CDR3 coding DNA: TGTGCCAGCAGTCTAACCACAGGGGCGCCACCCCTCCACTTT. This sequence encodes CASSLTTGAPPLHF.

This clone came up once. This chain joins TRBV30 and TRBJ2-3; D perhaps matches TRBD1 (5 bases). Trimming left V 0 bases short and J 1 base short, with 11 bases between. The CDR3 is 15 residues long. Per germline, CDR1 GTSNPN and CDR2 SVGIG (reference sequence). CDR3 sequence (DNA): TGTGCCTGGAGTGTAATATTAGGGGGCACAGATACGCAGTATTTT. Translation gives CAWSVILGGTDTQYF.